The clone carrying this TCR beta chain showed up many times. The sample comes from a study of human T cells and chemical hapten exposure. The CDR3 has 12 amino acids. The germline CDR1 and CDR2 sequences are SQVTM and ANQGSEA. V dropped 4 bases and J dropped 3 bases, with 9 bases sitting between them. Time point indicated: patch test 1, 2 weeks after DPC sensitization. The treatment is: therapeutic diphenylcyclopropenone sensitization with weekly scalp DPC. Extraction of total RNA was performed on unfractionated whole blood. TCRdb ran MiXCR on the RACE reads and lists one entry per CDR3 protein. The table lists about 41,000 distinct CDR3 sequences, 4% of them singletons, with about a quarter in the top ten.

The sequenced sample was whole blood, obtained in connection with sensitization to the hapten diphenylcyclopropenone (DPC). The V and J genes are TRBV29-1 and TRBJ1-2; maybe TRBD1 (5 bases). The sequence was collected from a man aged 50 or older with alopecia areata. Some clones in this sample may be carry-over from other donors' samples. Written as DNA, the CDR3 is TGCAGCGTTGCTCAGGGAGACTATGGCTACACCTTC. This codes for CSVAQGDYGYTF. Looking up the rest from reference TRBV29-1 and TRBJ1-2 gives the full variable domain: SAVISQKPSRDICQRGTSLTIQCQVDSQVTMMFWYRQQPGQSLTLIATANQGSEATYESGFVIDKFPISRPNLTFSTLTVSNMSPEDSSIYLCSVAQGDYGYTFGSGTRLTVV.